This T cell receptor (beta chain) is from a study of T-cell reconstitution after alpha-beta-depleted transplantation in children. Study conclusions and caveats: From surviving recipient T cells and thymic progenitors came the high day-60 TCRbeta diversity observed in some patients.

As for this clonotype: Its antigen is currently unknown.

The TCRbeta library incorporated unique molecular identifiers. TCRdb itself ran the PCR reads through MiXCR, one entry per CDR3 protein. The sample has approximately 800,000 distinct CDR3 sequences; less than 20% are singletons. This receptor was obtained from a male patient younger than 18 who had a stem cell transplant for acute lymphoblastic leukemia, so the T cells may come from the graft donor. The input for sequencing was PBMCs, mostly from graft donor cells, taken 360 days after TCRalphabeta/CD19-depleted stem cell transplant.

CDR3 residues: CASSPGRTSDFHEQYF. CDR3 DNA: TGTGCCAGCAGTCCCGGAAGGACTAGCGACTTCCACGAGCAGTACTTC. V and J are TRBV6-1 and TRBJ2-7; 9 bases map to TRBD2. With V trimmed by 5 bases and J by 5 bases, 13 bases remained unmatched. Per germline, CDR1 MNHNS and CDR2 SASEGT. The CDR3 is made up of 16 amino acids.